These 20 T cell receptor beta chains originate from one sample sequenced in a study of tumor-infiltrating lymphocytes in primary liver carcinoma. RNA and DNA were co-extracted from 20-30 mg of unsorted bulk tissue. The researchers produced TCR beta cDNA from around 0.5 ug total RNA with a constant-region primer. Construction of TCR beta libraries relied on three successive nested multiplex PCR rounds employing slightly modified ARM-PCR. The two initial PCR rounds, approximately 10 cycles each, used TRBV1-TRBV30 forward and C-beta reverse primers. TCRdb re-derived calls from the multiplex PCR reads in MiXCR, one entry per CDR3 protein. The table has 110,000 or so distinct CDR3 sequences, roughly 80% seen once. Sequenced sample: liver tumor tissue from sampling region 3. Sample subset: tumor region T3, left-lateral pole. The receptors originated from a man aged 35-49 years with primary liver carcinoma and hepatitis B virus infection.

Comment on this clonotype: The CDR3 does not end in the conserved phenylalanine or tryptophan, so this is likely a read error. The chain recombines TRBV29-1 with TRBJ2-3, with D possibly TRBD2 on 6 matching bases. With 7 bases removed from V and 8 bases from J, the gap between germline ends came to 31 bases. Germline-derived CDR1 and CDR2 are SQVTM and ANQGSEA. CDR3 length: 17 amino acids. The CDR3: CSAPTAGSQGLSATQYS. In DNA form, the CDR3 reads TGCAGCGCCCCGACTGCGGGATCCCAAGGGTTGTCGGCTACGCAGTATTCT.

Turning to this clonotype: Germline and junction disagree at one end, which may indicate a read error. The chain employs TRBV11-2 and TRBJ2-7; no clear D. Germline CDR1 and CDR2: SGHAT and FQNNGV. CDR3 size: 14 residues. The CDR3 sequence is CAGSLDPGSYEQYF. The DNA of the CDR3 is TGTGCCGGCAGCTTAGATCCTGGCTCCTACGAGCAATACTTC.

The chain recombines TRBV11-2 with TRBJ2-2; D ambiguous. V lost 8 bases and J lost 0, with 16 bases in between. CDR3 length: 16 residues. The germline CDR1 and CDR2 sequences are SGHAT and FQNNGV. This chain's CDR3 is CASRSSMGANTGELFF. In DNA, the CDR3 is TGTGCCAGCCGCTCTTCTATGGGCGCGAACACCGGGGAGCTGTTTTTT.

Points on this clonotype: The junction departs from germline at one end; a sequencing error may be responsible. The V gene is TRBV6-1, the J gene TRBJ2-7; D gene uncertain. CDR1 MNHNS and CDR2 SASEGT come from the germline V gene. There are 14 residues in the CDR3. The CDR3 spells CASRLTGLSYKQYF. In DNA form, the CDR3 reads TGTGCCAGCCGGCTAACGGGTCTCTCCTACAAGCAGTACTTC.

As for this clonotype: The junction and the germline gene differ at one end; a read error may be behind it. The CDR3 nucleotides read TGTGCCTGCAGCTTCCCCACGGGGGGCTTAGTGAACACCGGGGAGCTGTTATTT. This encodes CACSFPTGGLVNTGELLF. The gene calls are TRBV12-3 or TRBV12-4 and TRBJ2-2; tentative D call: TRBD2 (7 bases). The CDR3 totals 18 residues.

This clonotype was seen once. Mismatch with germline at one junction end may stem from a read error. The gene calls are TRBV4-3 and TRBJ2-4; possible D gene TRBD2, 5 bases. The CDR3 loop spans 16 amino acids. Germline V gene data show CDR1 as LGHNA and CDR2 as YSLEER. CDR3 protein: CASGQDGSLAQNIQYF. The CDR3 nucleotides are TGCGCCAGCGGTCAAGATGGCAGCCTAGCCCAAAACATTCAGTACTTC.

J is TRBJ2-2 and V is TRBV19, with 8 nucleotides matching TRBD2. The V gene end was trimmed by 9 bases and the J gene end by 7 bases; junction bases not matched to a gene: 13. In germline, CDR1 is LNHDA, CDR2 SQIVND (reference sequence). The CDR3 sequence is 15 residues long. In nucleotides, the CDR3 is TGTGCCAGCCATAGCGGGACCTCGGGCATCGGGGAGCTGTTTTTT. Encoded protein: CASHSGTSGIGELFF.

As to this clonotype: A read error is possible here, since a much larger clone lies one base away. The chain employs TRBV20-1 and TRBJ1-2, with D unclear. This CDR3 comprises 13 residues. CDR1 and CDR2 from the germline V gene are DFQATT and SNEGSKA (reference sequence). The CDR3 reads CSARKGLSSGFTF. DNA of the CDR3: TGCAGTGCTAGAAAAGGGCTTTCGTCTGGCTTCACCTTC.

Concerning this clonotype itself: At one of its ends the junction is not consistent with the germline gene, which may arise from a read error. The CDR3 loop is CANSYRLVSMNTETFF. Here the CDR3 DNA reads TGTGCCAACAGTTACAGGCTCGTCAGCATGAACACTGAAACTTTCTTT. The rearrangement uses TRBV6-6 and TRBJ1-1; weak D call: TRBD1 (5 bases). Germline V lookup: CDR1 MNHNY, CDR2 SVGAGI (reference sequence). This CDR3 contains 16 residues.

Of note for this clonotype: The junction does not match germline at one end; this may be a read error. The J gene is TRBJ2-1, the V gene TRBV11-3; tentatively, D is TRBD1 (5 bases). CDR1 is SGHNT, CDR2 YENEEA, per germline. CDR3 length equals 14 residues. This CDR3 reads CASSSTGVLHEEFF. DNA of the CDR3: TGTGCCAGCAGCTCTACAGGAGTTTTGCATGAGGAGTTCTTC.

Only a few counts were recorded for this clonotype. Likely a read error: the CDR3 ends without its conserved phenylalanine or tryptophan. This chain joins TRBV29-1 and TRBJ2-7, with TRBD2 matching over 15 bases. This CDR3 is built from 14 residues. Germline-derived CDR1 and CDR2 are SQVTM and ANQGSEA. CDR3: CSVGTSGRSGEQYY. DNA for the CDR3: TGCAGTGTCGGGACTAGCGGGAGGTCTGGGGAGCAGTACTAC.

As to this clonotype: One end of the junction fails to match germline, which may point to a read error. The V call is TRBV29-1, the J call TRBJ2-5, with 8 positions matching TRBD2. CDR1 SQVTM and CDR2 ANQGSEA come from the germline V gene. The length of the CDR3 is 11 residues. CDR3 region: CGGNPGGTQYF. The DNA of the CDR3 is TGCGGGGGAAATCCGGGGGGGACCCAATACTTC.

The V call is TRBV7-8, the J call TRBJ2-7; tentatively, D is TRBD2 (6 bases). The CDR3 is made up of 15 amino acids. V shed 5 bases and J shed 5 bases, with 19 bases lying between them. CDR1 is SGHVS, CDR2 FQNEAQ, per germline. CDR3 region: CASSTKTSGPHEQYF. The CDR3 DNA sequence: TGTGCCAGCAGCACCAAGACTAGTGGCCCCCACGAGCAGTACTTC.

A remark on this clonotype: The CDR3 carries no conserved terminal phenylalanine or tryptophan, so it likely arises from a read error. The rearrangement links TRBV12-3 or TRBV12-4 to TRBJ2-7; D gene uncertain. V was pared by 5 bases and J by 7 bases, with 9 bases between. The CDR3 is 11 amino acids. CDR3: CASSESLEQYL. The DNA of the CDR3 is TGTGCCAGCAGTGAGTCTCTGGAGCAGTACTTG.

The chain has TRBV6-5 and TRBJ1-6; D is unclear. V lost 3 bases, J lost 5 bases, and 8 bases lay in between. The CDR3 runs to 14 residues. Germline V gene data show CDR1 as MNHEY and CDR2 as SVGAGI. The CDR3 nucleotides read TGTGCCAGCAGTTATACAGTCCATAATTCACCCCTCCACTTT. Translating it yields CASSYTVHNSPLHF.

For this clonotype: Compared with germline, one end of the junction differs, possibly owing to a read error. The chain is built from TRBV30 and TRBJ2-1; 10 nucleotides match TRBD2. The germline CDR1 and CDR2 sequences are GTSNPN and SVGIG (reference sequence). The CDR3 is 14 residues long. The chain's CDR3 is CAWGSGRWLNERFF. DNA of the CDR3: TGTGCCTGGGGTAGCGGGAGGTGGTTAAATGAGCGGTTCTTC.

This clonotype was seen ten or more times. CDR3: CAWTKGSYEQYF. CDR3 sequence (DNA): TGTGCCTGGACTAAGGGCTCCTACGAGCAGTACTTC. The chain couples TRBV30 to TRBJ2-7, with no clear D. Trimming removed 4 bases from V and 0 bases from J, with 7 bases in between. The length of the CDR3 is 12 residues. Germline-derived CDR1 and CDR2 are GTSNPN and SVGIG (reference sequence).

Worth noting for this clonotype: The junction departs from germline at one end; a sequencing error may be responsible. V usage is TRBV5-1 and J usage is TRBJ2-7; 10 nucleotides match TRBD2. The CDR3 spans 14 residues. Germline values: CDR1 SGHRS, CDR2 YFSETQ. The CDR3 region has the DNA TGCGCCAGCAGCCTACTAGCGGGATCCGAAGAGCAGTACTTT. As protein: CASSLLAGSEEQYF.

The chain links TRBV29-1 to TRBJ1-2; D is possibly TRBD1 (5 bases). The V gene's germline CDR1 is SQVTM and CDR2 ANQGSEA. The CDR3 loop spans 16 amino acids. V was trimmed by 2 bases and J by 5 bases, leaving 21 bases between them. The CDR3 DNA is TGCAGCGTTGAAAAAAGTCAGGTGGACATGGATTATGGCTACACCTTC. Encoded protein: CSVEKSQVDMDYGYTF.

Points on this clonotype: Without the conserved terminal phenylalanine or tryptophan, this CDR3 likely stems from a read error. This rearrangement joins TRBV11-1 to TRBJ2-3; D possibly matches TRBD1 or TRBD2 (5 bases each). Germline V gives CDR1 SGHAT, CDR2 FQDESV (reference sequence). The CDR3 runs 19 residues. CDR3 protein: CTSSSGGSSVGDRTDTQYL. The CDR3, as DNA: TGTACCAGCAGCTCTGGGGGAAGCTCTGTTGGAGACCGCACAGATACGCAGTATCTT.